The clone carrying this T cell receptor beta chain was seen many times. The data were obtained in a study of beta chain features in type 1 diabetes. Expressed TCRB transcripts got sequenced, as all isolated RNA was reverse transcribed. Measured with immunoSEQ multiplex PCR; TCRdb has only the in-frame clones, and not every one. The profile shows hundreds of thousands of clones, 14% of them singletons. Per the germline V gene, CDR1 is SGHDN and CDR2 is FVKESK. The CDR3 is 14 amino acids. Trimming removed 5 bases at V and 0 bases at J, with 9 bases between. One heparinised draw, averaging around 0.12 L, was taken per donor.

The clonotype originates from a man aged 30-40 years in good health. The chain joins TRBV14 to TRBJ2-3; perhaps TRBD1 as D (5 bases). Specimen: central memory CD4+ T cells from blood. CDR3 DNA: TGTGCCAGCAGCGTGGCAGGGAGCACAGATACGCAGTATTTT. The encoded protein is CASSVAGSTDTQYF.